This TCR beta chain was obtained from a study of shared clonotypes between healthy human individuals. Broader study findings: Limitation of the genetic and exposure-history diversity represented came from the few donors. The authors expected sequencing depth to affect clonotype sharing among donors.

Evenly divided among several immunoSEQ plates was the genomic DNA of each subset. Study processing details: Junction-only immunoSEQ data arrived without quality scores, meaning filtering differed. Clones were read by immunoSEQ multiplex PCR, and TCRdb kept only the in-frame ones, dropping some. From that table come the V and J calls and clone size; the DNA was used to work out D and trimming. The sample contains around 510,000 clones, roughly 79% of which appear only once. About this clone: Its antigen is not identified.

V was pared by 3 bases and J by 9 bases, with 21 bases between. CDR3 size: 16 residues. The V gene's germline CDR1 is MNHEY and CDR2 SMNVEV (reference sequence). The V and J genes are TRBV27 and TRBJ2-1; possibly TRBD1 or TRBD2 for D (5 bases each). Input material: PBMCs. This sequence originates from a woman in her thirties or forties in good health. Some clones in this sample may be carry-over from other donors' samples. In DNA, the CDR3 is TGTGCCAGCAGTTTCCCCAGGGCGGGCAGGATGGGTGAGCAGTTCTTC. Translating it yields CASSFPRAGRMGEQFF.